This record looks at one TCR beta chain sequence and its context. Its specificity is not known. CDR1 LGHNA and CDR2 YSLEER come from the germline V gene. There are 16 residues in the CDR3. The V and J ends lost 3 bases and 2 bases respectively, with 14 bases between them. These data come from a study of Ad26.COV2.S vaccination and SARS-CoV-2 variants. Study information: Ad26.COV2.S shots went into the muscle once or twice, 56 days apart. General study results and limits: Vaccine and placebo recipients had similar non-spike TCR breadth.

Data came from immunoSEQ multiplex PCR; TCRdb stores just in-frame clones and leaves some out. This sample yields more than 300,000 clones, of which 75% to 90% are seen a single time; roughly 10% belongs to the top ten. Documented treatment: around 19 received Ad26.COV2.S at low or high dose, single or two shots; several received placebo; per-sample allocation not given. Repertoires come from day 63 after the first vaccine or placebo injection. The sequence derives from a person aged 18-60 years who received the Ad26.COV2.S COVID-19 vaccine or a placebo. The source material was peripheral blood, sampled in a trial of Ad26.COV2.S vaccine versus placebo. The chain carries TRBV4-3 and TRBJ2-1; the D gene is possibly TRBD2 (6 bases). The CDR3 DNA follows: TGCGCCAGCAGCCAGGGTTCCGGGACTGCCTACAATGAGCAGTTCTTC. This encodes CASSQGSGTAYNEQFF.